This entry lists 18 T cell receptor beta chains sequenced from one sample in a study of OX40 agonist ivuxolimab in advanced cancers. Profiled with immunoSEQ multiplex PCR; TCRdb holds only in-frame clones, not every one. The data contain tens of thousands of clones, about 88% of them singletons. The specimen was CD4+ or CD8+ T cells sorted from blood, collected in a trial of the OX40 agonist ivuxolimab. The receptor source for this set is an adult with an advanced solid tumor such as melanoma, head and neck, liver or kidney cancer.

The genes are TRBV27 and TRBJ1-1; D might be TRBD1 (6 bases). V lost 4 bases and J lost 8, with 14 bases in between. The CDR3 covers 13 residues. Germline-derived CDR1 and CDR2 are MNHEY and SMNVEV (reference sequence). The CDR3 protein is CASSWGQGGEAFF. The DNA of the CDR3 is TGTGCCAGCAGTTGGGGCCAAGGGGGGGAAGCTTTCTTT.

The V call is TRBV19, the J call TRBJ2-5; D possibly matches TRBD1 or TRBD2 (6 bases each). V dropped 4 bases and J dropped 5 bases, with 17 bases sitting between them. Germline assignment: CDR1 LNHDA and CDR2 SQIVND (reference sequence). The CDR3 is made up of 15 amino acids. Written as DNA, the CDR3 is TGTGCCAGTAGTACCCCGGGACGGAGGGGGGAGACCCAGTACTTC. This sequence encodes CASSTPGRRGETQYF. The entire variable domain, with the rest obtained from reference TRBV19 and TRBJ2-5, is as follows: DGGITQSPKYLFRKEGQNVTLSCEQNLNHDAMYWYRQDPGQGLRLIYYSQIVNDFQKGDIAEGYSVSREKKESFPLTVTSAQKNPTAFYLCASSTPGRRGETQYFGPGTRLLVL.

The gene calls are TRBV10-2 and TRBJ2-7; either TRBD1 or TRBD2 may fit D (5 bases each). This CDR3 comprises 14 residues. CDR1 and CDR2 from the germline V gene are WSHSY and SAAADI. Trimming removed 2 bases at V and 2 bases at J, with 10 bases between. DNA for the CDR3: TGCGCCAGCAGTGAGGGGGGACCACCCTACGAGCAGTACTTC. Its protein is CASSEGGPPYEQYF.

The V call is TRBV5-6, the J call TRBJ1-4, with unresolved D. The CDR3 is 15 amino acids. Between the trimmed V and J ends, which lost 6 bases and 7 bases, there was a span of 19 bases. CDR1 and CDR2 (germline): SGHDT, YYEEEE. The CDR3: CASTLVGRGREKLFF. For the CDR3, the DNA is TGTGCCAGCACTTTAGTCGGCAGAGGCCGTGAAAAACTGTTTTTT.

This CDR3 reads CASSPGEKLFF. CDR3 nucleotides: TGTGCCAGCAGTCCGGGTGAAAAACTGTTTTTT. The genes are TRBV11-2 and TRBJ1-4; unclear D gene. The V end was cut by 6 bases, the J end by 7 bases, with 6 bases between. CDR1 and CDR2 (germline): SGHAT, FQNNGV. This CDR3 has 11 amino acids.

The chain combines TRBV19 with TRBJ2-7; TRBD1 matches 7 bases. Germline values: CDR1 LNHDA, CDR2 SQIVND (reference sequence). Trimming removed 6 bases from V and 2 bases from J; junction bases left unmatched: 7. The CDR3 runs 14 residues. The CDR3 reads CASSAGGRAYEQYF. In DNA form, the CDR3 reads TGTGCCAGTAGCGCAGGGGGTCGCGCCTACGAGCAGTACTTC.

The chain couples TRBV19 to TRBJ1-2; D might be TRBD1 (5 bases). V was clipped by 5 bases and J by 4 bases, with 17 bases between them. This CDR3 comprises 15 residues. Looked up from germline, CDR1 is LNHDA and CDR2 is SQIVND (reference sequence). In DNA, the CDR3 is TGTGCCAGTAGTCCCTCCCCCACAGGAGCCTATGGCTACACCTTC. Encoded protein: CASSPSPTGAYGYTF.

V gene TRBV9 combines with J gene TRBJ1-2; 7 nucleotides align to TRBD1. The junction had 12 bases not matched to a gene; V was cut back by 3 bases and J by 4 bases. This CDR3 spans 16 amino acids. Germline CDR1 and CDR2: SGDLS and YYNGEE. The CDR3 DNA is TGTGCCAGCAGCGCCTGGGACAGCCCCGAAGTCTATGGCTACACCTTC. Amino acid sequence: CASSAWDSPEVYGYTF.

J is TRBJ2-7 and V is TRBV9, with 8 bases identical to TRBD1. Germline-derived CDR1 and CDR2 are SGDLS and YYNGEE. V trimming: 0 bases; J trimming: 3 bases; junction bases outside the gene matches: 8. This CDR3 is 16 amino acids long. The CDR3 protein is CASSVGSDRGFYEQYF. The DNA for the CDR3 is TGTGCCAGCAGCGTAGGGAGTGACAGGGGTTTCTACGAGCAGTACTTC.

J is TRBJ1-1 and V is TRBV7-9; possibly TRBD1 for D (5 bases). In germline, CDR1 is SEHNR, CDR2 FQNEAQ (reference sequence). CDR3 size: 14 residues. Trimming left V 5 bases short and J 7 bases short, with 17 bases between. The CDR3 DNA reads TGTGCCAGCAGCGGCGTGGGGGGAAGGAGTGAAGCTTTCTTT. Translation gives CASSGVGGRSEAFF.

V is TRBV29-1 and J is TRBJ2-3; no definite D call. V lost 4 bases and J lost 0, with 11 bases in between. CDR3 length equals 14 residues. Germline CDR1 and CDR2: SQVTM and ANQGSEA. The CDR3 reads CSVALHPSTDTQYF. CDR3 coding DNA: TGCAGCGTTGCCCTACACCCTAGCACAGATACGCAGTATTTT.

This clone was detected a few times. The chain joins TRBV6-5 to TRBJ2-7; D tentatively reads TRBD1 or TRBD2 (5 bases each). The CDR3 loop spans 15 amino acids. Between the trimmed V and J ends, which lost 0 bases and 5 bases, there was a span of 14 bases. CDR1 is MNHEY, CDR2 SVGAGI, per germline. CDR3 sequence reads: CASSYSGALNDEQYF. DNA of the CDR3: TGTGCCAGCAGTTACTCCGGGGCTTTAAACGACGAGCAGTACTTC.

The DNA for the CDR3 is TGTGCCAGCAGCTCCGCGGGGGGGCAGGCAGATACGCAGTATTTT. Residues: CASSSAGGQADTQYF. The chain uses TRBV7-6 and TRBJ2-3; 9 bases agree with TRBD2. This CDR3 contains 15 residues. V lost 4 bases, J lost 4 bases, and 6 bases stayed unmatched. CDR1 is SGHVS, CDR2 FNYEAQ, per germline.

V is TRBV4-3 and J is TRBJ1-3; D might be TRBD1 (5 bases). Germline values: CDR1 LGHNA, CDR2 YSLEER. The CDR3 runs to 17 residues. Deletions cut 0 bases from V and 1 base from J, with 13 bases between. The CDR3 nucleotides read TGCGCCAGCAGCCAAGACCCAGGGCAGCGGTCTGGAAACACCATATATTTT. Its protein is CASSQDPGQRSGNTIYF.

J is TRBJ1-5 and V is TRBV4-1; D uncertain. This CDR3 region has 14 residues. Germline V gene sequence: CDR1 MGHRA, CDR2 YSYEKL. V lost 1 base, J lost 4 bases, and 8 bases lay in between. The CDR3 coding sequence is TGCGCCAGCAGCCAAGTTTGGGGAAATCAGCCCCAGCATTTT. Translating gives CASSQVWGNQPQHF.

This clone has only a few counts. The chain employs TRBV13 and TRBJ2-2; TRBD1 is a possible D gene (5 bases). Germline CDR1 and CDR2: PRHDT and FYEKMQ (reference sequence). V gave up 4 bases and J gave up 4 bases, with 16 bases separating them. This CDR3 comprises 16 residues. CDR3 nucleotides: TGTGCCAGCAGCTCCAGGGTCCCTACGAGCACCGGGGAGCTGTTTTTT. Amino acid sequence: CASSSRVPTSTGELFF.

The V and J genes are TRBV7-3 and TRBJ1-5; 8 nucleotides align to TRBD1. This CDR3 is 15 amino acids long. Looked up from germline, CDR1 is SGHTA and CDR2 is FQGTGA. The junction had 6 bases not matched to a gene; V was cut back by 8 bases and J by 0 bases. CDR3: CASQGADYSNQPQHF. Written as DNA, the CDR3 is TGTGCCAGCCAGGGGGCAGACTATAGCAATCAGCCCCAGCATTTT.

The V and J genes are TRBV7-9 and TRBJ2-1, with 9 bases identical to TRBD1. Germline CDR1 SEHNR, CDR2 FQNEAQ (reference sequence). V shed 5 bases, J shed 8 bases, and the junction held 7 bases outside the gene matches. The CDR3 sequence is 14 residues long. The CDR3 is CASSTGGPFDEQFF. The CDR3 nucleotides read TGTGCCAGCAGCACAGGGGGCCCCTTCGATGAGCAGTTCTTC. Looking up the rest from reference TRBV7-9 and TRBJ2-1 gives the full variable domain: DTGVSQNPRHKITKRGQNVTFRCDPISEHNRLYWYRQTLGQGPEFLTYFQNEAQLEKSRLLSDRFSAERPKGSFSTLEIQRTEQGDSAMYLCASSTGGPFDEQFFGPGTRLTVL.